Included here is one T cell receptor (beta chain) sequence, with context. What it binds is not known. Time point noted: newly diagnosed GD, antithyroid drugs for less than 3 months. Preparation of the TCR library used RNA extracted from PBMCs. The sample originates from a study of regulatory T cells in long-lasting Graves disease. CDR3 length equals 17 residues. Per the germline V gene, CDR1 is MNHEY and CDR2 is SVGEGT. Trimming pared 2 bases from V and 0 bases from J, leaving 16 bases between. Arm-PCR of CDR3 regions and iRepertoire HTBI primers were used to build TCR beta libraries. Original methodology: Taken together, the samples had roughly 56 TRBV and approximately 15 TRBJ segments identified. A single record per CDR3 protein comes from TCRdb applying MiXCR to the multiplex PCR reads. Clone size and V and J calls follow TCRdb, not the original study. The table has about 620,000 distinct CDR3 sequences, 15% to 20% seen once.

Notes on the study in general: In persistent patients, shared public clonotypes (about 2,800) outnumbered those in new patients (966).

These sequences were also reported in another study, on T cells in Graves' hyperthyroidism and ophthalmopathy.

This sample comprised peripheral blood mononuclear cells (PBMCs), obtained at new diagnosis, from a patient treated with antithyroid drugs. This receptor was taken from a woman aged 25 to 39 with Graves disease. The gene calls are TRBV6-2 or TRBV6-3 and TRBJ1-1; tentatively, D is TRBD1 (6 bases). As DNA, the CDR3 is TGTGCCAGCAGTTACGCAGATGATGGGACATTGAACACTGAAGCTTTCTTT. Protein product: CASSYADDGTLNTEAFF.